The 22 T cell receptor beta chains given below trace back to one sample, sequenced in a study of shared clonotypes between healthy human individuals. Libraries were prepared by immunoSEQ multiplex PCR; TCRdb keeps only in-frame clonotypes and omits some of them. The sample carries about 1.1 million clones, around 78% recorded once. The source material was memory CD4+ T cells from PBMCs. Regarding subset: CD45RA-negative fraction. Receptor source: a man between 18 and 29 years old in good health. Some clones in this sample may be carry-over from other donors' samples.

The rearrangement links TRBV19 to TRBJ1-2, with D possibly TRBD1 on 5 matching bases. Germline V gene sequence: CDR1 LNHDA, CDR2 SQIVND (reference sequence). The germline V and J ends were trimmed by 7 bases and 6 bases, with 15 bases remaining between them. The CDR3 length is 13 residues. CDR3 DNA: TGTGCCAGTACCCTTCTTGGAGGGGATGGCTACACCTTC. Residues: CASTLLGGDGYTF.

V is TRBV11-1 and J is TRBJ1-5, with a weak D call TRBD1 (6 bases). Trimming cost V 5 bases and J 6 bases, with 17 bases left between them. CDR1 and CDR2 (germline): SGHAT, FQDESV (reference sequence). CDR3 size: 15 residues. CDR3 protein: CASSPRGAVGQPQHF. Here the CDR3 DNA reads TGTGCCAGCAGCCCGAGGGGGGCTGTGGGTCAGCCCCAGCATTTT.

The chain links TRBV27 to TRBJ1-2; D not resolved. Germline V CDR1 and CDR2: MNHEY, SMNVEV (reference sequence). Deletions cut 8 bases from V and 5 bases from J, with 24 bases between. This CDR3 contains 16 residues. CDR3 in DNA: TGTGCCAGCCTACCGACGAAATTAATTGTATCTTATGGCTACACCTTC. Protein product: CASLPTKLIVSYGYTF.

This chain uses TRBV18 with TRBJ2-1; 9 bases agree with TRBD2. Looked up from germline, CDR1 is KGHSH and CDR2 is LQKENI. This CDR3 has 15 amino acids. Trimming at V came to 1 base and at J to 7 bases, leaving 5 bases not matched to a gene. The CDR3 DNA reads TGTGCCAGCTCACCACAGCCTAGCGGGATAAATGAGCAGTTCTTC. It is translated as CASSPQPSGINEQFF.

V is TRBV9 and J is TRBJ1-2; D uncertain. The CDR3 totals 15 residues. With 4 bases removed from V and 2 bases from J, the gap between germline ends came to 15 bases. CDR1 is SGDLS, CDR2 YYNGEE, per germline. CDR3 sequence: CASSSMSRENYGYTF. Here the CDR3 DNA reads TGTGCCAGCAGCTCGATGTCTAGGGAGAACTATGGCTACACCTTC.

This chain's CDR3 is CASTPPLSGSGPYEQYF. The CDR3 DNA reads TGCGCCAGCACCCCACCACTTAGCGGGAGTGGCCCCTACGAGCAGTACTTC. The J gene is TRBJ2-7, the V gene TRBV5-1, with TRBD2 identical over 9 bases. The CDR3 covers 17 residues. Looked up from germline, CDR1 is SGHRS and CDR2 is YFSETQ. J lost 2 bases, V lost 6 bases, and 15 bases had no gene match.

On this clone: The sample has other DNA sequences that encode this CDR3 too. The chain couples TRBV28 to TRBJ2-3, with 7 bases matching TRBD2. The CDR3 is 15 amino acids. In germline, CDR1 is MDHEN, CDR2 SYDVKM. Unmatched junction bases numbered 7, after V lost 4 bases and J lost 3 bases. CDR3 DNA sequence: TGTGCCAGCAGTTCTGGCGGGAGAGGTACAGATACGCAGTATTTT. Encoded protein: CASSSGGRGTDTQYF.

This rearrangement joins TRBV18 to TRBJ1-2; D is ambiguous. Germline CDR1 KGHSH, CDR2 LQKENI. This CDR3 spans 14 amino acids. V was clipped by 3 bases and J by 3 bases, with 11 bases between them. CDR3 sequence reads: CASSPSYGDYGYTF. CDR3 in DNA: TGTGCCAGCTCACCGTCCTACGGTGACTATGGCTACACCTTC.

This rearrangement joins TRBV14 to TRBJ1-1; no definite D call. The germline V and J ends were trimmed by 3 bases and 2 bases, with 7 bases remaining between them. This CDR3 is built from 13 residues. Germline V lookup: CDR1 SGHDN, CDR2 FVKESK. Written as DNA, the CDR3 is TGTGCCAGCAGCCACAGCCTAAACACTGAAGCTTTCTTT. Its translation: CASSHSLNTEAFF.

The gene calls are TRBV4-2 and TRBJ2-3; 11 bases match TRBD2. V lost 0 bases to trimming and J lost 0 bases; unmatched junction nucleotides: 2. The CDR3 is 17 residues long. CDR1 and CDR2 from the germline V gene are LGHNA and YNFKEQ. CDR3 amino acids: CASSQDWTSGSTDTQYF. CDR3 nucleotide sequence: TGTGCCAGCAGCCAAGATTGGACTAGCGGGAGCACAGATACGCAGTATTTT.

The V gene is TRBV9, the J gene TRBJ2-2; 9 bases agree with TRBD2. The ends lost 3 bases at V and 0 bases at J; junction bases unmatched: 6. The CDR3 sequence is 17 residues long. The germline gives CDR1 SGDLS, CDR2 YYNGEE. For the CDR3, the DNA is TGTGCCAGCAGCGGTTCTAGCGGGAACCCGAACACCGGGGAGCTGTTTTTT. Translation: CASSGSSGNPNTGELFF.

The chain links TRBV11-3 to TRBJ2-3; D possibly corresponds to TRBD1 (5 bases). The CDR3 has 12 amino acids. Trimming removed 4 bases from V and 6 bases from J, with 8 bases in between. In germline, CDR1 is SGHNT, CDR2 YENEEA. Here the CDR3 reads CASSSGSDTQYF. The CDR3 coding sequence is TGTGCCAGCAGCTCAGGGTCGGATACGCAGTATTTT.

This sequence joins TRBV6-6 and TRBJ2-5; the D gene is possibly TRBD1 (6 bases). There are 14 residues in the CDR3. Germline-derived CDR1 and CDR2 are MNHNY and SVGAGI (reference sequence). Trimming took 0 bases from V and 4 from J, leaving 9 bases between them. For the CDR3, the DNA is TGTGCCAGCAGTTACTCCTGGACAGTAGAGACCCAGTACTTC. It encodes CASSYSWTVETQYF.

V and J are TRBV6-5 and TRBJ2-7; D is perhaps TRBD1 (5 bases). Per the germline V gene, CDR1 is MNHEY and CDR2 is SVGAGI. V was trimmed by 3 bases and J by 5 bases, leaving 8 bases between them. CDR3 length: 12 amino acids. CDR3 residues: CASSYSRDEQYF. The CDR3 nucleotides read TGTGCCAGCAGTTATAGCAGGGACGAGCAGTACTTC.

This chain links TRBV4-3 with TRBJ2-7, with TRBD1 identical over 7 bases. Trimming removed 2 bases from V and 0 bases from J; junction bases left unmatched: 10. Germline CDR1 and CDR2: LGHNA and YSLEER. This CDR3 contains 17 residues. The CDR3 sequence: CASSQLVVTGSSYEQYF. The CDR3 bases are TGCGCCAGCAGCCAACTGGTTGTGACAGGGAGCTCCTACGAGCAGTACTTC.

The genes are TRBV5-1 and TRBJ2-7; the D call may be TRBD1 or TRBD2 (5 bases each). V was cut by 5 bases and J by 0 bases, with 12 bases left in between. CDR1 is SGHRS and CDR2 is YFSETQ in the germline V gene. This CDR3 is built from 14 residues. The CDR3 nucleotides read TGCGCCAGCAGGACCGGGACCTTCTCCTACGAGCAGTACTTC. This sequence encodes CASRTGTFSYEQYF. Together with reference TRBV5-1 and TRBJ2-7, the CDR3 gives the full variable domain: KAGVTQTPRYLIKTRGQQVTLSCSPISGHRSVSWYQQTPGQGLQFLFEYFSETQRNKGNFPGRFSGRQFSNSRSEMNVSTLELGDSALYLCASRTGTFSYEQYFGPGTRLTVT.

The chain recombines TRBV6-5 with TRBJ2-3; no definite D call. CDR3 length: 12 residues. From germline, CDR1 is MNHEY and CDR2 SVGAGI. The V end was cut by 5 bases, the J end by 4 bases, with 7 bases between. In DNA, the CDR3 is TGTGCCAGCAGTAGTACGTCAGATACGCAGTATTTT. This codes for CASSSTSDTQYF.

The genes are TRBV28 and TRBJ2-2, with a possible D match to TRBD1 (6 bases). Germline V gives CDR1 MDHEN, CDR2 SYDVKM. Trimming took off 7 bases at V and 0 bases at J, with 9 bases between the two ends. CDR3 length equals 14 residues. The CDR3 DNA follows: TGTGCCAGCACTCGGACAGCGAACACCGGGGAGCTGTTTTTT. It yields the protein CASTRTANTGELFF.

The CDR3 here is CASSVASLASYEQYF. In DNA form, the CDR3 reads TGTGCCAGCAGCGTAGCGAGTTTAGCCTCCTACGAGCAGTACTTC. V gene TRBV9 combines with J gene TRBJ2-7; D is ambiguous. The CDR3 length is 15 residues. V lost 0 bases and J lost 0, with 10 bases in between. Germline values: CDR1 SGDLS, CDR2 YYNGEE. The full variable domain, with the rest looked up from reference TRBV9 and TRBJ2-7, is DSGVTQTPKHLITATGQRVTLRCSPRSGDLSVYWYQQSLDQGLQFLIQYYNGEERAKGNILERFSAQQFPDLHSELNLSSLELGDSALYFCASSVASLASYEQYFGPGTRLTVT.

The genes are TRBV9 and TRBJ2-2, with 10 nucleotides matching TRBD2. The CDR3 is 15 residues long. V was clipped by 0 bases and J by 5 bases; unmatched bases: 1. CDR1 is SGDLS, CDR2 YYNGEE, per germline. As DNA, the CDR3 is TGTGCCAGCAGCGTAGTTAGCGGGGGGACCGGGGAGCTGTTTTTT. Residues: CASSVVSGGTGELFF. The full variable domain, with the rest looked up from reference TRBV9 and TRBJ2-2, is DSGVTQTPKHLITATGQRVTLRCSPRSGDLSVYWYQQSLDQGLQFLIQYYNGEERAKGNILERFSAQQFPDLHSELNLSSLELGDSALYFCASSVVSGGTGELFFGEGSRLTVL.

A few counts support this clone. The CDR3 nucleotides read TGTGCCAGCAGCTCGGGGAACCAAAAACTGTTTTTT. Translated: CASSSGNQKLFF. The chain recombines TRBV6-5 with TRBJ1-4; unclear D gene. V was pared by 6 bases and J by 9 bases, with 11 bases between. The CDR3 runs to 12 residues. Looked up from germline, CDR1 is MNHEY and CDR2 is SVGAGI.

CDR3 in amino acids: CASSLVSKWKETQYF. The CDR3 DNA follows: TGTGCCAGCAGCTTAGTGTCAAAGTGGAAAGAGACCCAGTACTTC. The V call is TRBV7-3, the J call TRBJ2-5; no definite D call. V shed 2 bases and J shed 3 bases, with 13 bases lying between them. The CDR3 is 15 residues long. Germline CDR1 and CDR2: SGHTA and FQGTGA. The complete variable domain, with remaining parts taken from reference TRBV7-3 and TRBJ2-5, reads GAGVSQTPSNKVTEKGKYVELRCDPISGHTALYWYRQSLGQGPEFLIYFQGTGAADDSGLPNDRFFAVRPEGSVSTLKIQRTERGDSAVYLCASSLVSKWKETQYFGPGTRLLVL.